The T cell receptor (beta chain) under discussion was sequenced for a study of T cells in Graves' hyperthyroidism and ophthalmopathy. Findings and caveats of the study: Most clonotypes expanded in thyroid above 0.001 were likewise present in blood.

Germline V gene lookup returns CDR1 SNHLY and CDR2 FYNNEI. The V gene end was trimmed by 5 bases and the J gene end by 5 bases; junction bases not matched to a gene: 13. This CDR3 region has 17 residues. What was amplified from RNA transcripts were TCR beta CDR3 regions. The primer set for the first-round RT-PCR of the TCR CDR3 was HTBI. A single record per CDR3 protein comes from TCRdb applying MiXCR to the multiplex PCR reads. The sample has about 660,000 distinct CDR3 sequences, 45% seen once; the top ten hold approximately 6.8%. This clonotype was detected a few times. Its antigen remains unknown. Material: peripheral blood or thyroid tissue (not recorded which). The receptor's source is an adult man with Graves' disease, either hyperthyroidism or ophthalmopathy (not recorded which). The genes are TRBV2 and TRBJ1-5; the match to TRBD1 covers 9 bases. The CDR3 DNA reads as TGTGCCAGCAGTTCCGACAGGGGGGCGAGGAGGGATCAGCCCCAGCATTTT. It codes for CASSSDRGARRDQPQHF.